This TCR beta chain emerged from a study of shared clonotypes between healthy human individuals. The germline V gene has CDR1 MNHEY and CDR2 SVGAGI. V was shortened by 4 bases and J by 8 bases, with 14 bases between the two germline ends. The CDR3 consists of 13 residues. The table came from immunoSEQ multiplex PCR; TCRdb's copy has only in-frame clones and leaves some out. The profile shows 1 million to 1.2 million clones, roughly 80% of them singletons. The sequencing input was memory CD4+ T cells from PBMCs. Noted subset: CD45RA-negative fraction. V gene TRBV6-5 combines with J gene TRBJ1-2; D is unclear. This TCR was sampled from a man aged 18 to 30 in good health. Some clones in this sample may be carry-over from other donors' samples. The CDR3 DNA reads TGTGCCAGCAGTTTCCCGGGGTCGGGAGGCTACACCTTC. Translated, it gives CASSFPGSGGYTF.